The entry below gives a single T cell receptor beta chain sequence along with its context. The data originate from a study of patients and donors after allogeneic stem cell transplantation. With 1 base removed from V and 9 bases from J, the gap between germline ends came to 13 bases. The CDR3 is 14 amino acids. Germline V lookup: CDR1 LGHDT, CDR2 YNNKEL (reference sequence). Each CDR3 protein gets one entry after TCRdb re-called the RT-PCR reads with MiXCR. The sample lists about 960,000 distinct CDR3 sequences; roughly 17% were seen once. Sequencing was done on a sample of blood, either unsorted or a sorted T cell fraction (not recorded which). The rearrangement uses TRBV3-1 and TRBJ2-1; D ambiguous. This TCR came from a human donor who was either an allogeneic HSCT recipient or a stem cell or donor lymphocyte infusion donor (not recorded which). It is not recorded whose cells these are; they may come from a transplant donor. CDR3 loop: CASSQVRALGEQFF. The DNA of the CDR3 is TGTGCCAGCAGCCAAGTCCGGGCATTGGGTGAGCAGTTCTTC.